This TCR beta chain was recorded in a study of T cell clonotyping in hematopoietic cell transplantation (dated by TCRdb to the early 2020s). Looking at the study overall: A total of 135 blood samples were collected in the study from a few dozen consecutive transplant recipients and their related donors. Patient recruitment ran from 2015 to January 2017, and follow-up continued until late 2020 or death. On the study overall, not on this receptor specifically: Only a small fraction of recipient repertoires overlapped donor repertoires, with over 95% appearing de novo at the given depth. The sample size was limited, and because cells were not sorted, the contributions of CD4 and CD8 repertoires could not be separated. Donor and pretransplant recipient Inverse Simpson Index values predicted broader posttransplant TCR repertoire diversity. A decrease in recipient TCR diversity was observed after transplant, and a progressive increase in pathologically expanded clonotypes was seen from day 30 to day 180.

This clone showed up just a few times. Its antigen is not yet known. There are no base qualities to consult, and no much larger clone falls within one base. With the immunoSEQ assay, which is a bias-controlled multiplex PCR relying on V- and J-specific primers, TCR beta CDR3 regions were amplified from genomic DNA. A second PCR step added a proprietary barcode and Illumina adapter sequences to the CDR3 amplicons. An Illumina MiSeq instrument was used to sequence the CDR3 libraries. The authors' analysis ran thus. Export and quality control were performed with immunoSEQ Analyzer 3.0, and downstream analyses were performed with R Bioconductor and Immunarch. Only productive rearrangements in the normalized downsampled data set were used to calculate repertoire metrics. Clonotypes larger than 5 templates in the normalized cohort were defined as pathologically expanded. Repertoire diversity was measured with the Inverse Simpson Index. To capture all clonotypes, the CMV-specificity analyses were run on the non-normalized data set. TCRdb carries this immuneACCESS record with in-frame sequences only. Its versions omit some clonotypes, under half of them owing to an unresolved V gene in the studies checked, with the rest unexplained. The V and J calls and clone size come from that table; D and trimming were worked out from the DNA. The sample contains approximately 12,000 clones, 72% of them found a single time. The top ten hold about 15% of the sample.

The CDR3 spans 13 residues, from the cysteine through the phenylalanine. CDR3 DNA is the only sequence kept; it has 39 bases, read in frame from the first base. V gives up 5 bases and J gives up 5 bases, and the segment between their germline ends measures 13 bases. Reading the germline V gene gives CDR1 SGHDT and CDR2 YYEEEE. Reading the label with the study, this specimen's time point is: 180 days after allo-HCT. Blood from recipients was drawn roughly 28 days before transplant, then again at days 30, 100 and 180 after transplant. Nuclei Lysis Solution was used to extract genomic DNA from fresh or cryopreserved unfractionated peripheral blood mononuclear cells.

The sequence links TRBV5-6 to TRBJ1-2; too little of a D gene remains to name it. This TCR came from a male patient aged 60-69 years who had an allogeneic stem cell transplant from an unrelated donor, so the T cells may come from the graft donor. Some clones in this sample may be carry-over from other donors' samples. The sample consisted of peripheral blood mononuclear cells, taken 180 days after allogeneic stem cell transplant. The sequenced DNA is TGTGCCAGCAGTTCCCAGTTGGAGTATGGCTACACCTTC. It is translated as CASSSQLEYGYTF.